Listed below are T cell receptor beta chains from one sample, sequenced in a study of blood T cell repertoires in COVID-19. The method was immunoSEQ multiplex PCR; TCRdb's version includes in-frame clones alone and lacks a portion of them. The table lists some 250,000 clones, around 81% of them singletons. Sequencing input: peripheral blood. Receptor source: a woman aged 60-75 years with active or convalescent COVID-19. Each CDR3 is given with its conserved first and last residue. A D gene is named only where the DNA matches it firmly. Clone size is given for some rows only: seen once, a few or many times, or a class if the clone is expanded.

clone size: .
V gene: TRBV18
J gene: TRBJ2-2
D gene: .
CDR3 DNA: TGTGCCAGCTCACCTTCTTTCGGGGAGCTGTTTTTT
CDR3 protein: CASSPSFGELFF

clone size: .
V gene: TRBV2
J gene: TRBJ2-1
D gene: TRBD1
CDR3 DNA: TGTGCCAGCCCCGAGGGGGCAGGGGCCGATGAGCAGTTCTTC
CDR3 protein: CASPEGAGADEQFF

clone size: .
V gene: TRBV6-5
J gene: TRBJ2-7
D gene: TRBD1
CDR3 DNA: TGTGCCAGCACCCGCGGACAGGACTCCTACGAGCAGTACTTC
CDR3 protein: CASTRGQDSYEQYF

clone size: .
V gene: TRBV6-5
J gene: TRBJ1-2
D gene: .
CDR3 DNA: TGTGCCAGCAGTTTCAAAGGGAGGACCTATGGCTACACCTTC
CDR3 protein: CASSFKGRTYGYTF

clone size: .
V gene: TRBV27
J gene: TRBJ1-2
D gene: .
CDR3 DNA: TGTGCCAGCAGTTTATGGCAGGGGTATGGCTACACCTTC
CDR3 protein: CASSLWQGYGYTF

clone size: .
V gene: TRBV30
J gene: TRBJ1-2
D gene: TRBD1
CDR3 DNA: TGTGCCTGGAGCAGGGGGAGAGCTAACTATGGCTACACCTTC
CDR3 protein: CAWSRGRANYGYTF

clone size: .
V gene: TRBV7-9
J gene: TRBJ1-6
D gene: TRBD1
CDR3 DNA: TGTGCCAGCAGCTTAGATGGGACAGAAAATTCACCCCTCCACTTT
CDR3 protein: CASSLDGTENSPLHF

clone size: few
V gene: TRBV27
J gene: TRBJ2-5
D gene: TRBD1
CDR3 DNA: TGTGCCAGCAGTTTATCGTGGGACACAGGGGAGAGGACCCAGTACTTC
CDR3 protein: CASSLSWDTGERTQYF

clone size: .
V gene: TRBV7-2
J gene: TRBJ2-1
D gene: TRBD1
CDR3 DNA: TGTGCCAGCGCCCCGGGACAGGGGGGTTATGAGCAGTTCTTC
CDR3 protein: CASAPGQGGYEQFF

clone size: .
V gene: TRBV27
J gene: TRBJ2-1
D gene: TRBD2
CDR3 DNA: TGTGCCAGCAGTTTTCAGACTAGCTGGGGGAGTGGTGAGCAGTTCTTC
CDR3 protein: CASSFQTSWGSGEQFF

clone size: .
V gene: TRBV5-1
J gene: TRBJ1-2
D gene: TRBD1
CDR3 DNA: TGCGCCAGCAGCTTGGGAGTTTTAGGACAGGGAAACTATGGCTACACCTTC
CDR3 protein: CASSLGVLGQGNYGYTF

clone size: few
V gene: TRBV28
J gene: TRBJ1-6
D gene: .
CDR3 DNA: TGTGCCAGCAGTTTATCAGGATTTACACCCCTCCACTTT
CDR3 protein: CASSLSGFTPLHF

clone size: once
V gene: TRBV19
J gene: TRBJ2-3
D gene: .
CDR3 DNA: TGTGCCAGTAGTATAGTTATGTCCTCAGGCGGCCGACAGACAGATACGCAGTATTTT
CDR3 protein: CASSIVMSSGGRQTDTQYF

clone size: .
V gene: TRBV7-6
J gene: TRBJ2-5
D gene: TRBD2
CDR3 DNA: TGTGCCAGCAGCGGATGGCAAGCGGGGAAAGAGACCCAGTACTTC
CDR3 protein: CASSGWQAGKETQYF

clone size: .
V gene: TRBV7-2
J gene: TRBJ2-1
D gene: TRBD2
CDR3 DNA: TGTGCCAGCAGCATGCGGCCCCTAGGGCGGGGGTCTTACAATGAGCAGTTCTTC
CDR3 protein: CASSMRPLGRGSYNEQFF

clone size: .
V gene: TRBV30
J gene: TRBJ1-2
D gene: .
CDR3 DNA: TGTGCCTGGAGTGGGGGCCGGCAGTACTATGGCTACACCTTC
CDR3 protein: CAWSGGRQYYGYTF

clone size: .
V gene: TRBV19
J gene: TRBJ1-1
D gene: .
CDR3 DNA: TGTGCCAGTAGTATACTAGGAAACACTGAAGCTTTCTTT
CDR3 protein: CASSILGNTEAFF

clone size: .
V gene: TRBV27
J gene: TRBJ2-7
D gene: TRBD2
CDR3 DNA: TGTGCCAGCAGTGGTTTGAGGACCGGGGGGAGTCCCTACGAGCAGTACTTC
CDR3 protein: CASSGLRTGGSPYEQYF

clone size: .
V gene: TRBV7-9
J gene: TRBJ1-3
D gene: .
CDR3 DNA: TGTGCCAGCAGCTTAGGCGGGGCGGCCTCTGGAAACACCATATATTTT
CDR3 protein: CASSLGGAASGNTIYF

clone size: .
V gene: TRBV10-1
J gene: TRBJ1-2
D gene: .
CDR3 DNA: TGCGCCAGCATCGCCGCGGTCGGGGTCTGGGGCTACACCTTC
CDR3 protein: CASIAAVGVWGYTF

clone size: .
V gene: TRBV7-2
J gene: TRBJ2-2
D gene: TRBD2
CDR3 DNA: TGTGCCAGCAGCATGCTAGCGGGGGGGAGCACCGGGGAGCTGTTTTTT
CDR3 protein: CASSMLAGGSTGELFF

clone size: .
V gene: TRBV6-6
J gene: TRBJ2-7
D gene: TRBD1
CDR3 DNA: TGTGCCAGCAGTTACTCTCCGCCGGACAGGGGGGGCGAGCAGTACTTC
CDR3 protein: CASSYSPPDRGGEQYF

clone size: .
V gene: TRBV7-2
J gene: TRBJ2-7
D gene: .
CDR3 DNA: TGTGCCAGCAGCTTCAACCCAGAGGCGGCCGAGCAGTACTTC
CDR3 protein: CASSFNPEAAEQYF

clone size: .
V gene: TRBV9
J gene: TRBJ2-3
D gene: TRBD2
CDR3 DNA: TGTGCCAGCAGCCTGTCCCTCGGAGCGGGGGGAAACACAGATACGCAGTATTTT
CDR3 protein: CASSLSLGAGGNTDTQYF

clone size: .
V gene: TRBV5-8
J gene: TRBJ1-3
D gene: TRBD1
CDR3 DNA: TGTGCCAGCAGCTTGGACGGGACAGTTCTCTCTGGAAACACCATATATTTT
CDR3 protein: CASSLDGTVLSGNTIYF

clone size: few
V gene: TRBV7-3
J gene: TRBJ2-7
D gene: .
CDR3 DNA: TGTGCCAGCAGCTCCTATGGGGGCACCTACGAGCAGTACTTC
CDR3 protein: CASSSYGGTYEQYF

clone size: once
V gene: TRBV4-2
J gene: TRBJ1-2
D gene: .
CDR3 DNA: TGTGCCAGCAGCCACTCCGATAACAGGGTTTCTAGCTACACCTTC
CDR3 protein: CASSHSDNRVSSYTF

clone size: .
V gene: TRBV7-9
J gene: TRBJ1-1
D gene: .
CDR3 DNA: TGTGCCAGCAGCTTAGCGCGGACAGACACTGAAGCTTTCTTT
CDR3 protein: CASSLARTDTEAFF

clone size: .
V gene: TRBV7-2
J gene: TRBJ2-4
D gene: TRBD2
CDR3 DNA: TGTGCCAGCAGCTTAGGGCTAGCGGGGGGGCGTATTCAGTACTTC
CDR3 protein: CASSLGLAGGRIQYF

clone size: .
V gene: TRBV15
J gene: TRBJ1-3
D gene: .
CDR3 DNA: TGTGCCACCAGCGACGGACTCCTCTCTGGAAACACCATATATTTT
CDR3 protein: CATSDGLLSGNTIYF

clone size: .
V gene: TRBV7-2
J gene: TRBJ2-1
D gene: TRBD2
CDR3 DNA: TGTGCCAGCAGCTTAGGATCCTTAGCGGGGGGGCCGGTCAATGAGCAGTTCTTC
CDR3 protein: CASSLGSLAGGPVNEQFF

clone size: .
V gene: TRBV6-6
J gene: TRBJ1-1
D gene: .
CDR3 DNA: TGTGCCAGCAGCCCCGAGGGCATAACTACGAACACTGAAGCTTTCTTT
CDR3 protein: CASSPEGITTNTEAFF

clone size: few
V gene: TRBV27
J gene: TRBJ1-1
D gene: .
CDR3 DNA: TGTGCCAGCAGTCGCACGGTGAACACTGAAGCTTTCTTT
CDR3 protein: CASSRTVNTEAFF

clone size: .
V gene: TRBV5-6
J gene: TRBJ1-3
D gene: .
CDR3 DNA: TGTGCCAGCAGTTGGGACTTGTCTGGAAACACCATATATTTT
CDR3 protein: CASSWDLSGNTIYF

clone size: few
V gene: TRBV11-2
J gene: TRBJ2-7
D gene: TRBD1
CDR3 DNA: TGTGCCAGCAGCTTTGGGACAGGGACCTACGAGCAGTACTTC
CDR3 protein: CASSFGTGTYEQYF

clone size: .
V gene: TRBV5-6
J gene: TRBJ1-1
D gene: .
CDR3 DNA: TGTGCCAGCAGCTTGGCCGGCATTGCGCGGTCCGAAGCTTTCTTT
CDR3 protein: CASSLAGIARSEAFF

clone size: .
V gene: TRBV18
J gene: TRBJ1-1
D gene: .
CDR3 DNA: TGTGCCAGCTCACCAGTGACTGGAGTTAACACTGAAGCTTTCTTT
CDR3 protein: CASSPVTGVNTEAFF

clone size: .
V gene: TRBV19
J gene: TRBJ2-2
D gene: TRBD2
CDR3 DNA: TGTGCCAGTAGCGAGACTAGCGGGGGGTACACCGGGGAGCTGTTTTTT
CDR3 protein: CASSETSGGYTGELFF

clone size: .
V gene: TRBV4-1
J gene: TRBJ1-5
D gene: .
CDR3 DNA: TGCGCCAGCAGCCATCCCCGGGATCAGCCCCAGCATTTT
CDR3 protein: CASSHPRDQPQHF

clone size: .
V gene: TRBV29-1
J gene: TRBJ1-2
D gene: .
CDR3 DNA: TGCAGCGCCCTTAGGACGGGCGGGAATGGCTACACCTTC
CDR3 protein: CSALRTGGNGYTF

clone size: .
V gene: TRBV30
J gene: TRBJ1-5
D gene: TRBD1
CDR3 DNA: TGTGCCTGGAGTGTACAGGGGAATCAGCCCCAGCATTTT
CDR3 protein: CAWSVQGNQPQHF

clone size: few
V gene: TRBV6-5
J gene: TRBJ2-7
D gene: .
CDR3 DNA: TGTGCCAGCCCCGAAACCTTAGGGGAGGACGAGCAGTACTTC
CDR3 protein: CASPETLGEDEQYF

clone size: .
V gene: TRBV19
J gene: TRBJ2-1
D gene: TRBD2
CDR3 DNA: TGTGCCAGTAGTATGCCGGGACTACCGACTGTCTACAATGAGCAGTTCTTC
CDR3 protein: CASSMPGLPTVYNEQFF

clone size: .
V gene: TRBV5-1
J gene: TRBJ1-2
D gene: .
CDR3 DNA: TGCGCCAGCAGCTCGGAGCCCAGAGGCTACACCTTC
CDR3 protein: CASSSEPRGYTF

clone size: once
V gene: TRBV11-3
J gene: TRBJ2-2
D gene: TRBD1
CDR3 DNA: TGTGCCAGCAGCTCGTCCACAGGGACAGGGCAGGTGTTTTTT
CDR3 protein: CASSSSTGTGQVFF

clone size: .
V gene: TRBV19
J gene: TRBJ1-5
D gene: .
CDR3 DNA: TGTGCCAGTAGTATACGTCCCAATCAGCCCCAGCATTTT
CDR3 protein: CASSIRPNQPQHF

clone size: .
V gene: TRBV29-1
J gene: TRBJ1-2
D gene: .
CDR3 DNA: TGCAGCGTGGAGCCGGCAGTGTATGGCTACACCTTC
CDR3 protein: CSVEPAVYGYTF

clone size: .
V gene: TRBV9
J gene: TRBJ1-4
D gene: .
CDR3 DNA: TGTGCCAGCAGCGTAGGAGGTTCCGGGGTTCGAGAAAAACTGTTTTTT
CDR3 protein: CASSVGGSGVREKLFF

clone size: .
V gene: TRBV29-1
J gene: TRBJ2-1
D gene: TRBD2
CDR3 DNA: TGCAGCGTTACTAGCGGGGGGTCTAACAATGAGCAGTTCTTC
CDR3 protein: CSVTSGGSNNEQFF

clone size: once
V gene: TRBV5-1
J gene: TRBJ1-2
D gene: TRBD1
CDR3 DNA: TGCGCCAGCAGCTCGGGACAGGGGGGCGTTGGCTACACCTTC
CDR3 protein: CASSSGQGGVGYTF

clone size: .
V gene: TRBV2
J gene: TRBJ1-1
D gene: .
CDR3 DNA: TGTGCCAGCAGTGAACCGGGGGTTAACACTGAAGCTTTCTTT
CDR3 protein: CASSEPGVNTEAFF

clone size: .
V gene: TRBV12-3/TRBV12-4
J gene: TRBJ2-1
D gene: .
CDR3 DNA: TGTGCCAGCAGTTTATACAACAATGAGCAGTTCTTC
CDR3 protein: CASSLYNNEQFF